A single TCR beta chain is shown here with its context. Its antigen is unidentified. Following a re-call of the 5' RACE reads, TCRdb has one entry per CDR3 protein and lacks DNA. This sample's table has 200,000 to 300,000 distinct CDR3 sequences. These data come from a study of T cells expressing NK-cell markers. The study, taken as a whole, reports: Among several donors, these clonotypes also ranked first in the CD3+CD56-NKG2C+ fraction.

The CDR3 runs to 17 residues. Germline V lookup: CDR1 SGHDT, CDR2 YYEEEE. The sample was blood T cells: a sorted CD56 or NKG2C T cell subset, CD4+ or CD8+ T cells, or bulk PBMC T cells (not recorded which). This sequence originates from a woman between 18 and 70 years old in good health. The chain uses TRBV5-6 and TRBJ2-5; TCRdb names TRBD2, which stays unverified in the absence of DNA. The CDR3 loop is CASSFPPSGGIQETQYF.